This TCR beta chain was identified during a study of T cell responses to AZD1222 COVID-19 vaccine. Clones were sequenced by immunoSEQ multiplex PCR, and TCRdb holds only the in-frame ones, with some missing. This table has fewer than 150,000 clones, 90% appearing once. Regarding the study as a whole: Two AZD1222 administrations were followed by greater Spike-specific TCR breadth and depth. Baseline serology detected seropositivity in only 5 or 6 AZD1222 recipients. Sampled repertoires all dated from after the peak T cell response. Targeting of unmutated variant regions was reportedly seen in nearly half of spike-specific TCRs.

Concerning this clone itself: Its antigen is undetermined.

This receptor was identified in an adult in good health. This material consisted of peripheral blood, taken on day 0 of AZD1222 vaccination.

DNA of the CDR3: TGTGCCATCAGTGTACTAAGCGGGGGGGCGAATGAGCAGTTCTTC. This gives the protein CAISVLSGGANEQFF. The chain couples TRBV10-3 to TRBJ2-1; 10 bases agree with TRBD2. The J segment lost 7 bases and the V segment lost 4 bases, leaving 7 bases of the junction unmatched. Germline CDR1 ENHRY, CDR2 SYGVKD. The CDR3 is made up of 15 amino acids.